A single sample is the source of the 9 T cell receptor beta chains below, sequenced in a study of blood T cell repertoires in COVID-19 (TCRdb year 2020). Library method: the immunoSEQ multiplex PCR assay. Entries here come from immuneACCESS through TCRdb and include only in-frame sequences with V and J called. Some clones fail to appear in such tables; in the studies checked, an unresolved V gene covers under half of the shortfall, and the cause of the remainder is unknown. The table for this sample lists tens of thousands of clones; roughly 90% of them were counted only once. Jointly, the top ten make up 14% of the sample. The sequencing sample was made of peripheral blood. These TCRs come from a woman aged 60-75 years with active COVID-19.

In nucleotides, the CDR3 is TGTGCCAGCAGCCAAGATACTAGCAACAATGAGCAGTTCTTC. Its protein is CASSQDTSNNEQFF. This chain links TRBV3-1 (or the pseudogene TRBV3-2) with TRBJ2-1, with a weak D call TRBD2 (6 bases). Germline CDR1 is LGHDT and CDR2 is YNNKEL (reference sequence). This CDR3 is 14 amino acids long. With 0 bases removed from V and 5 bases from J, the gap between germline ends came to 8 bases.

The CDR3 nucleotides read TGTGCCAGCAGTTTAGGCGAGGCTTCACCCCTCCACTTT. It is translated as CASSLGEASPLHF. The rearrangement joins TRBV27 to TRBJ1-6; no definite D call. This CDR3 contains 13 residues. The germline V gene encodes CDR1 MNHEY and CDR2 SMNVEV (reference sequence). V was pared by 2 bases and J by 9 bases, with 8 bases between.

This sequence joins TRBV6-2 or TRBV6-3 and TRBJ2-7; 12 nucleotides match TRBD2. With 6 bases clipped from V and 3 bases from J, the junction kept 3 bases outside the gene matches. The CDR3 loop spans 14 amino acids. The V gene's germline CDR1 is MNHEY and CDR2 SVGEGT. CDR3 region: CASSPTSGGYEQYF. CDR3 sequence (DNA): TGTGCCAGCAGCCCGACTAGCGGGGGCTACGAGCAGTACTTC.

The rearrangement uses TRBV7-8 and TRBJ2-7, with D possibly being TRBD1 (6 bases). V shed 0 bases and J shed 2 bases, with 20 bases lying between them. CDR1 SGHVS and CDR2 FQNEAQ come from the germline V gene. The CDR3 has 18 amino acids. CDR3 DNA sequence: TGTGCCAGCAGCTTAGCCGGTGTTTTCGGGACAAGACCCTACGAGCAGTACTTC. Encoded protein: CASSLAGVFGTRPYEQYF. The full variable domain, in which reference TRBV7-8 and TRBJ2-7 provide the parts outside the CDR3, is GAGVSQSPRYKVAKRGQDVALRCDPISGHVSLFWYQQALGQGPEFLTYFQNEAQLDKSGLPSDRFFAERPEGSVSTLKIQRTQQEDSAVYLCASSLAGVFGTRPYEQYFGPGTRLTVT.

The gene calls are TRBV27 and TRBJ1-1, with TRBD1 as a possible D gene (6 bases). V dropped 0 bases and J dropped 5 bases, with 10 bases sitting between them. CDR1 MNHEY and CDR2 SMNVEV come from the germline V gene (reference sequence). This CDR3 comprises 14 residues. The CDR3 DNA reads TGTGCCAGCAGTTTATCTCTTCAGGGGACTGAAGCTTTCTTT. Translation gives CASSLSLQGTEAFF.

This chain links TRBV15 with TRBJ2-7, with D possibly TRBD2 on 6 matching bases. Germline CDR1 reads LNHNV; CDR2 reads YYDKDF (reference sequence). V lost 5 bases, J lost 7 bases, and 15 bases lay in between. The CDR3 totals 13 residues. The CDR3 protein is CATSGSSVGEQYF. The CDR3 DNA reads as TGTGCCACCAGCGGCTCTAGCGTAGGTGAGCAGTACTTC.

The gene calls are TRBV6-2 or TRBV6-3 and TRBJ1-5; D is ambiguous. Germline V gene sequence: CDR1 MNHEY, CDR2 SVGEGT. V shed 5 bases and J shed 7 bases, with 12 bases lying between them. The CDR3 length is 13 residues. The CDR3 DNA reads as TGTGCCAGCAGTCCGACTGGGAGACAGCCCCAGCATTTT. Its protein product is CASSPTGRQPQHF.

The V call is TRBV5-4, the J call TRBJ2-6; 11 bases line up with TRBD1. Germline CDR1 reads SGHNT; CDR2 reads YYREEE (reference sequence). V lost 3 bases, J lost 2 bases, and 4 bases stayed unmatched. There are 17 residues in the CDR3. The CDR3 loop reads CASSSTGQGAGANVLTF. The CDR3 DNA reads as TGTGCCAGCAGCTCGACGGGACAGGGGGCTGGGGCCAACGTCCTGACTTTC.

This clone was seen a single time. The chain uses TRBV5-8 and TRBJ2-2; the D gene is possibly TRBD1 (6 bases). The CDR3 extends over 14 amino acids. From germline, CDR1 is SGHTS and CDR2 YDEGEE. Trimming pared 0 bases from V and 4 bases from J, leaving 7 bases between. The CDR3 DNA is TGTGCCAGCAGCTTGGGACAGGTCACCGGGGAGCTGTTTTTT. Translation: CASSLGQVTGELFF. Complete variable domain (other parts from reference TRBV5-8 and TRBJ2-2): EAGVTQSPTHLIKTRGQQATLRCSPISGHTSVYWYQQALGLGLQFLLWYDEGEERNRGNFPPRFSGRQFPNYSSELNVNALELEDSALYLCASSLGQVTGELFFGEGSRLTVL.